This TCR beta chain was sequenced during a study of early T cells in non-severe SARS-CoV-2 infection. About the study: With bulk RNA from unsorted whole blood as input, sequencing yielded unpaired chains. Study-level results: Private and CD4 specificities were missed by VDJdb matching, skewed to anti-spike CD8.

The table lists this clonotype with many counts. Antigen specificity is unknown. The TCR library protocol attached unique molecular identifiers to the individual cDNA molecules. TCRdb re-derived calls from the 5' RACE reads in MiXCR, one entry per CDR3 protein. The sample holds around 60,000 distinct CDR3 sequences; around 12% are singletons and the top ten take 4% to 4.5%. V gave up 6 bases and J gave up 0 bases, with 9 bases separating them. Germline V lookup: CDR1 LNHDA, CDR2 SQIVND (reference sequence). CDR3 length equals 14 residues. Sample: whole blood. The source of this sequence is an adult who was a healthcare worker with PCR-confirmed SARS-CoV-2 infection or an uninfected control (not recorded which). V usage is TRBV19 and J usage is TRBJ1-5; D is perhaps TRBD1 (5 bases). The CDR3 DNA is TGTGCCAGTAGGAAGGGACTTAGCAATCAGCCCCAGCATTTT. It is translated as CASRKGLSNQPQHF. Combining the CDR3 with reference TRBV19 and TRBJ1-5 gives the whole variable domain DGGITQSPKYLFRKEGQNVTLSCEQNLNHDAMYWYRQDPGQGLRLIYYSQIVNDFQKGDIAEGYSVSREKKESFPLTVTSAQKNPTAFYLCASRKGLSNQPQHFGDGTRLSIL.